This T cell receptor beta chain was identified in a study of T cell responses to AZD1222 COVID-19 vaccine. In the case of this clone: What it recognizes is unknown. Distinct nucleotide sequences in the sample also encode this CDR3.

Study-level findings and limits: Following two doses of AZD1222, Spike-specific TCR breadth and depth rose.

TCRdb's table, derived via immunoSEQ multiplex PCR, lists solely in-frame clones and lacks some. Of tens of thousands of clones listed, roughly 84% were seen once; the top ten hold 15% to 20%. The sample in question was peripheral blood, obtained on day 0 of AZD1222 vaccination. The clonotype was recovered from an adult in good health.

The chain's CDR3 is CSASSNTEAFF. The CDR3 nucleotides are TGCAGTGCTAGTAGTAACACTGAAGCTTTCTTT. The chain employs TRBV20-1 and TRBJ1-1; D not resolved. The CDR3 is made up of 11 amino acids. Germline V gene data show CDR1 as DFQATT and CDR2 as SNEGSKA (reference sequence). The V and J ends lost 3 bases and 2 bases respectively, with 4 bases between them.